The 2 T cell receptor beta chains reported below all come from one sample, sequenced in a study of breast tumors, draining lymph nodes, adjacent tissues. TCRdb re-called the multiplex PCR reads with MiXCR, one entry per CDR3 protein. Of 130,000 or so distinct CDR3 sequences detected, 21% appear once; the ten largest clones hold about 2%. Breast cancer patients provided tissue from their axillary draining lymph nodes. Sequencing was done on a sample of axillary lymph node tissue. The origin of the receptors is a female donor with breast cancer. Some clones in this sample may be carry-over from other donors' samples.

The chain joins TRBV3-1 to TRBJ2-6, with 9 nucleotides matching TRBD1. The CDR3 is 19 residues long. The trim removed 1 base at V and 0 bases at J, leaving 7 bases unmatched. The V gene's germline CDR1 is LGHDT and CDR2 YNNKEL (reference sequence). The CDR3 DNA is TGTGCCAGCAGCCAAGGCGGGACAGGGAGAGGCTCTGGGGCCAACGTCCTGACTTTC. Residues: CASSQGGTGRGSGANVLTF.

This clonotype was picked up many times. The rearrangement joins TRBV4-2 to TRBJ2-1, with D possibly being TRBD2 (6 bases). CDR3 length: 15 residues. Germline V gene sequence: CDR1 LGHNA, CDR2 YNFKEQ. Trimming pared 4 bases from V and 6 bases from J, leaving 16 bases between. The CDR3 reads CASSRASEYSNEQFF. CDR3 nucleotide sequence: TGTGCCAGCAGCCGAGCTAGCGAGTACTCCAATGAGCAGTTCTTC.